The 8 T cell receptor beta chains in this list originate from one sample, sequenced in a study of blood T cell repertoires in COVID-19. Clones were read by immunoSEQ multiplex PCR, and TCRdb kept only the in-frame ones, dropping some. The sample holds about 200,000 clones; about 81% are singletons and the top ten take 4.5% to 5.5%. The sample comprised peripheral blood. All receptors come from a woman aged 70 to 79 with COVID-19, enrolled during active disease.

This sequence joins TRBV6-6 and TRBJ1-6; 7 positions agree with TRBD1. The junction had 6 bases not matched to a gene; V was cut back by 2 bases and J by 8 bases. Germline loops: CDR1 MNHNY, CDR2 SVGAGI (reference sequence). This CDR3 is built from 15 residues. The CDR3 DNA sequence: TGTGCCAGCAGTTACCAAACAGGGGAGCATTCACCCCTCCACTTT. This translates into CASSYQTGEHSPLHF.

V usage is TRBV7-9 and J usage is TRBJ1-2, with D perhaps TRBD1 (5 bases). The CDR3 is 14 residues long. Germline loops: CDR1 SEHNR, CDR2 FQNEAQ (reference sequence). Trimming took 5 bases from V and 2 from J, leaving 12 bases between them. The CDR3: CASSQSGGNYGYTF. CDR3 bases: TGTGCCAGCAGCCAGTCGGGGGGAAACTATGGCTACACCTTC.

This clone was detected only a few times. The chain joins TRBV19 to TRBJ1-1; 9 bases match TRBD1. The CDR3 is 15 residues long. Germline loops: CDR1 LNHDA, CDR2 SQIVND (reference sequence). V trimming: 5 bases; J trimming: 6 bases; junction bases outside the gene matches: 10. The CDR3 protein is CASSPRGTGYPEAFF. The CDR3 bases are TGTGCCAGTAGTCCACGGGGGACAGGGTACCCTGAAGCTTTCTTT.

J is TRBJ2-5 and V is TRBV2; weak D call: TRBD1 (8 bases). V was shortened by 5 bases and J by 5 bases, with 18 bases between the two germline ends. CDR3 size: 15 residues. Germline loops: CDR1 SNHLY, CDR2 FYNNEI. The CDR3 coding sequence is TGTGCCAGCAGTCACCCGGTACAGGGGGGGGAGACCCAGTACTTC. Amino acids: CASSHPVQGGETQYF.

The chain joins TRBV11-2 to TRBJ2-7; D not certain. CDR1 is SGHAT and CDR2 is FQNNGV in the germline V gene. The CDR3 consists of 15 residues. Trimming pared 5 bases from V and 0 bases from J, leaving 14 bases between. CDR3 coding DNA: TGTGCCAGCAGCCCTATCACCAAAAGCTCCTACGAGCAGTACTTC. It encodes CASSPITKSSYEQYF.

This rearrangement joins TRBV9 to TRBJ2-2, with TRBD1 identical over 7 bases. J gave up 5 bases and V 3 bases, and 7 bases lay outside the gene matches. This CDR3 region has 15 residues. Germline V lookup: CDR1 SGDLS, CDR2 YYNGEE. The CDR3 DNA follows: TGTGCCAGCAGCGGCACAGGGGCCGGAACCGGGGAGCTGTTTTTT. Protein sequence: CASSGTGAGTGELFF.

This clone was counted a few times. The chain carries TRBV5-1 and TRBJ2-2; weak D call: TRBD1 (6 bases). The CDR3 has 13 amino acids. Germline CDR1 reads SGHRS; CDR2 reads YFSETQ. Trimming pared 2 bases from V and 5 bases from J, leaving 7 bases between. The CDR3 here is CASSLQGTGELFF. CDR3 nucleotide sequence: TGCGCCAGCAGCTTACAGGGTACCGGGGAGCTGTTTTTT.

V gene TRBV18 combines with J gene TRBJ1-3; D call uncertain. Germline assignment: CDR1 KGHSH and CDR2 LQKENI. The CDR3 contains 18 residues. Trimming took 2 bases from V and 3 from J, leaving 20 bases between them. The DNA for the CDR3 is TGTGCCAGCTCACCAAACCCTGGGCAGCGGGCAGGTGGAAACACCATATATTTT. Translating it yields CASSPNPGQRAGGNTIYF. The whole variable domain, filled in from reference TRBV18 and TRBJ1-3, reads NAGVMQNPRHLVRRRGQEARLRCSPMKGHSHVYWYRQLPEEGLKFMVYLQKENIIDESGMPKERFSAEFPKEGPSILRIQQVVRGDSAAYFCASSPNPGQRAGGNTIYFGEGSWLTVV.